This TCR beta chain was obtained from a study of response to subunit inactivated influenza vaccine. MiXCR, applied by TCRdb to the RT-PCR reads, yields one record per CDR3 protein. Among about 650,000 distinct CDR3 sequences listed, 14% were seen once. CDR3 size: 15 residues. From germline, CDR1 is SGHRS and CDR2 YFSETQ. Trimming at V came to 0 bases and at J to 0 bases, leaving 3 bases not matched to a gene. This sequence originates from a man aged 50 to 60 who received an inactivated influenza vaccine. The sample consisted of PBMCs from blood, taken around 14 days before vaccination. The V gene is TRBV5-1, the J gene TRBJ2-7; TRBD2 matches 7 bases. This CDR3 is CASSLGGSNSYEQYF. The CDR3 DNA reads TGCGCCAGCAGCTTGGGCGGGAGTAACTCCTACGAGCAGTACTTC.